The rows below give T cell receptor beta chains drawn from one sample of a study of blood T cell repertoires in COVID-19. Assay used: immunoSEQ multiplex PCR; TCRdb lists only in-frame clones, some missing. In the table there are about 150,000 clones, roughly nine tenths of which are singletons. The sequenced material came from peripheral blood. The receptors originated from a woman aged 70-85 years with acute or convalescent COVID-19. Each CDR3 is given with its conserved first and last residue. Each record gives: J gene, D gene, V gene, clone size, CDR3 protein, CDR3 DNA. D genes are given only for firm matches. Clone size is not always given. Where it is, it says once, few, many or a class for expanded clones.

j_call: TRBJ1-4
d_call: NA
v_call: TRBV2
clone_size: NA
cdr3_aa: CASVRDEKLFF
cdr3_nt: TGTGCCAGCGTGAGGGATGAAAAACTGTTTTTT

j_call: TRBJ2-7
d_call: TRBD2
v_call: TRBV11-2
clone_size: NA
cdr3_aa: CASSKRSGGSLRNLLEQYF
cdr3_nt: TGTGCCAGCAGCAAAAGATCTGGCGGGAGCCTCAGGAACCTCCTAGAGCAGTACTTC

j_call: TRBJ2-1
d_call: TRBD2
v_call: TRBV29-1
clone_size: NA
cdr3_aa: CSVEGLGREGWYNEQFF
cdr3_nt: TGCAGCGTTGAAGGCCTTGGCCGGGAGGGCTGGTACAATGAGCAGTTCTTC

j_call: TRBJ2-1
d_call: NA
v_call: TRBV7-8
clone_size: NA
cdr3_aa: CASSLGHPNLYNEQFF
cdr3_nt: TGTGCCAGCAGCTTAGGACACCCAAATCTTTACAATGAGCAGTTCTTC

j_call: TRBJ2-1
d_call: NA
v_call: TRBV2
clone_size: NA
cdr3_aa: CASTVRLERNEQFF
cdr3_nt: TGTGCCAGCACCGTAAGACTAGAAAGGAATGAGCAGTTCTTC

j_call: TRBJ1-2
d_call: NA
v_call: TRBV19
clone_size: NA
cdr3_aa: CASSIMDSLNYGYTF
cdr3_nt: TGTGCCAGTAGTATAATGGACAGTCTTAACTATGGCTACACCTTC

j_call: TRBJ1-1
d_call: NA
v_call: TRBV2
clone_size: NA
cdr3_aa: CATARMAKNTEAFF
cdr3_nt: TGTGCCACCGCGCGGATGGCAAAGAACACTGAAGCTTTCTTT

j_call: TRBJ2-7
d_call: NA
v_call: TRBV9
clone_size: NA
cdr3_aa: CASSVDGRSGQYF
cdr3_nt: TGTGCCAGCAGCGTAGACGGAAGGTCGGGGCAGTACTTC

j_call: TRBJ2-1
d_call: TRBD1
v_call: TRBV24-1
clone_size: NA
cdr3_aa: CATSDLYRGKNNEQFF
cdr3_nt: TGTGCCACCAGTGATTTGTACAGGGGAAAAAACAATGAGCAGTTCTTC

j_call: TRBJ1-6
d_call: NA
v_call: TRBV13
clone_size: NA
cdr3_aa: CASSLRSGFGNSPLHF
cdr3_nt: TGTGCCAGCAGCTTAAGGTCAGGGTTTGGTAATTCACCCCTCCACTTT

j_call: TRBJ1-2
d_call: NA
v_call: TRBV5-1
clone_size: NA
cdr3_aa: CASSFGINYGYTF
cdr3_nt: TGCGCCAGCAGCTTCGGGATTAACTATGGCTACACCTTC

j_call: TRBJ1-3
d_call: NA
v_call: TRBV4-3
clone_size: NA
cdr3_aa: CASSRGQNSGNTIYF
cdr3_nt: TGCGCCAGCAGCCGCGGACAAAACTCTGGAAACACCATATATTTT

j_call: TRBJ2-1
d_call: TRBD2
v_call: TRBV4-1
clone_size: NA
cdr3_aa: CASSLTSGAYNEQFF
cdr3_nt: TGCGCCAGCAGCCTGACTAGCGGAGCCTACAATGAGCAGTTCTTC

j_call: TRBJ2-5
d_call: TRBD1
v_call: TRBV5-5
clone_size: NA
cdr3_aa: CASSQDRRRETQYF
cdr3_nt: TGTGCCAGCAGCCAGGACAGGAGAAGAGAGACCCAGTACTTC

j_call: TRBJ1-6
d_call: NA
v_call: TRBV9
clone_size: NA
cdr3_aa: CASSVEPASSYNSPLHF
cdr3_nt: TGTGCCAGCAGCGTAGAGCCCGCGAGCTCCTATAATTCACCCCTCCACTTT

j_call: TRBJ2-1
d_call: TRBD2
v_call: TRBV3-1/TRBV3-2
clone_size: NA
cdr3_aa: CASSQDAAGGGEQFF
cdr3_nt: TGTGCCAGCAGCCAAGATGCGGCGGGGGGCGGTGAGCAGTTCTTC

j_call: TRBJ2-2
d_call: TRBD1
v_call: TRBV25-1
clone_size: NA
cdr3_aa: CASSEPAGTGRAGELFF
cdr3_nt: TGTGCCAGCAGTGAACCCGCCGGGACAGGGAGGGCCGGGGAGCTGTTTTTT

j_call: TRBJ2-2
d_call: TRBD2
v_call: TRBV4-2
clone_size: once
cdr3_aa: CASSHLPGTSGGDTGELFF
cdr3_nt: TGTGCCAGCAGCCACCTTCCCGGGACTAGCGGAGGGGACACCGGGGAGCTGTTTTTT

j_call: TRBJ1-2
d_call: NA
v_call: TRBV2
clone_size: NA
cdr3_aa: CASSPFFGYTF
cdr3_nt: TGTGCCAGCAGTCCCTTTTTTGGCTACACCTTC

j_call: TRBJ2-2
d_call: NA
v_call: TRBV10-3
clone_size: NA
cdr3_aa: CAITAQQGTGELFF
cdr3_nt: TGTGCCATCACCGCTCAACAGGGCACCGGGGAGCTGTTTTTT

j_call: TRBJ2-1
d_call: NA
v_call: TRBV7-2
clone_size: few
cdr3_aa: CASSLVPTGVRNEQFF
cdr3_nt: TGTGCCAGCAGCTTAGTTCCCACGGGAGTAAGGAATGAGCAGTTCTTC

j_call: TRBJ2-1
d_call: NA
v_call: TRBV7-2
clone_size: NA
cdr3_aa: CASSLDRVGEQFF
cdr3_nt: TGTGCCAGCAGCTTAGACCGGGTCGGTGAGCAGTTCTTC

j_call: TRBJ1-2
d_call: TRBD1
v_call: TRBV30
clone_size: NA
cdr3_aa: CAWSRTGEGYTF
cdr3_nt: TGTGCCTGGAGTAGGACAGGGGAGGGCTACACCTTC

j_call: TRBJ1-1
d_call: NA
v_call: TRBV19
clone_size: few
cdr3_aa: CASSASFRAHPEAFF
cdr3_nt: TGTGCCAGTAGTGCGAGTTTCAGGGCCCATCCTGAAGCTTTCTTT

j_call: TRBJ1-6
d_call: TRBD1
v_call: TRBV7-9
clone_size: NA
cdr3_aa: CASSLMGQGASPLHF
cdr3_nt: TGTGCCAGCAGCTTAATGGGACAGGGGGCTTCACCCCTCCACTTT

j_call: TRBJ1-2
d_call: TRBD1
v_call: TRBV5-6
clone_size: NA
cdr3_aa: CASNRRDRGGGYTF
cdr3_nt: TGTGCCAGCAACCGAAGGGACAGGGGTGGTGGCTACACCTTC

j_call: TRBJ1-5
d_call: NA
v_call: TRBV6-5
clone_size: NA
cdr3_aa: CASGGDFGNQPQHF
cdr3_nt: TGTGCCAGCGGGGGGGATTTTGGCAATCAGCCCCAGCATTTT

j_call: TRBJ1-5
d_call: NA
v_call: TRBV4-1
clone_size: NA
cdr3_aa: CASSQVSGRSQPQHF
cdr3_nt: TGCGCCAGCAGCCAAGTCTCAGGGAGGAGCCAGCCCCAGCATTTT

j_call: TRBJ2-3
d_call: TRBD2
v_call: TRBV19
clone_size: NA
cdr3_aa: CASNIGAGGADTQYF
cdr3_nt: TGTGCCAGTAATATCGGAGCGGGGGGCGCAGATACGCAGTATTTT

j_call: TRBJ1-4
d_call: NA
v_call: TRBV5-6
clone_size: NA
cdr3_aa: CASSLIGGPNEKLFF
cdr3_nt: TGTGCCAGCAGCTTGATCGGGGGGCCTAATGAAAAACTGTTTTTT

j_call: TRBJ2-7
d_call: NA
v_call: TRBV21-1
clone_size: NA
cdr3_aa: CASSNPYTYEQYF
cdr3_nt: TGTGCCAGCAGCAACCCCTATACCTACGAGCAGTACTTC

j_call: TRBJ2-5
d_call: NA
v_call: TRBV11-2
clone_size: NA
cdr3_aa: CASSLGVAAGAQETQYF
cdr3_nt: TGTGCCAGCAGCTTAGGAGTTGCTGCGGGGGCCCAAGAGACCCAGTACTTC

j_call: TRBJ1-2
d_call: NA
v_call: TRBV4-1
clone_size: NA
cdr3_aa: CASSQVRRGSGYGYTF
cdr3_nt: TGCGCCAGCAGCCAAGTTAGACGGGGGTCTGGCTATGGCTACACCTTC

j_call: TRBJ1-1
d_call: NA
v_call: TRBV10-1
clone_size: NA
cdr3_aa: CASSPPGGTEAFF
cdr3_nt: TGCGCCAGCAGTCCCCCCGGCGGCACTGAAGCTTTCTTT

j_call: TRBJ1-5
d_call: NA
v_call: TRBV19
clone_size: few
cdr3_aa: CASSKTGNQPQHF
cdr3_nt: TGTGCCAGTAGTAAGACAGGTAATCAGCCCCAGCATTTT

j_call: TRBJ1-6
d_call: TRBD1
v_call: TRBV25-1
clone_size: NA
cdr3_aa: CASSEWAGGGNSPLHF
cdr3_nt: TGTGCCAGCAGTGAATGGGCAGGGGGAGGCAATTCACCCCTCCACTTT

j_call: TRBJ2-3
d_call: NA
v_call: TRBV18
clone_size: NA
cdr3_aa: CASSPAGGEVPQYF
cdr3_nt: TGTGCCAGCTCACCAGCCGGAGGGGAGGTCCCGCAGTATTTT

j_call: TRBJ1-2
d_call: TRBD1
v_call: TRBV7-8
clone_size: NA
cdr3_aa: CASSPGQERNYGYTF
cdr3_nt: TGTGCCAGCAGCCCAGGACAGGAGCGGAACTATGGCTACACCTTC

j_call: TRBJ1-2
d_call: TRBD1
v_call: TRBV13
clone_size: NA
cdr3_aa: CASSWGQGSYGYTF
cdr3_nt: TGTGCCAGCAGCTGGGGACAGGGGAGCTATGGCTACACCTTC

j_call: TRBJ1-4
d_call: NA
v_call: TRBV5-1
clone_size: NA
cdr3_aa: CASSLWEPATNEKLFF
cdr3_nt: TGCGCCAGCAGCTTATGGGAGCCGGCAACTAATGAAAAACTGTTTTTT

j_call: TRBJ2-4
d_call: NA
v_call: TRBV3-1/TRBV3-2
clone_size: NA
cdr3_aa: CASSQQNSPRVLAKNIQYF
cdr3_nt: TGTGCCAGCAGCCAACAAAACTCCCCCAGGGTGCTAGCCAAAAACATTCAGTACTTC

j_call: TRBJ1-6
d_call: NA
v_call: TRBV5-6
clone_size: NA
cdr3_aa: CASSLGGLLNSPLHF
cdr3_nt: TGTGCCAGCAGCTTGGGGGGGCTTCTAAATTCACCCCTCCACTTT

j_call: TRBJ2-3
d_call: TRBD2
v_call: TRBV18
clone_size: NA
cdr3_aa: CASSPGGSGTTDTQYF
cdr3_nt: TGTGCCAGCTCACCAGGGGGTAGCGGGACCACAGATACGCAGTATTTT

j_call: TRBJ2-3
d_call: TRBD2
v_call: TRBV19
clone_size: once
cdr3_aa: CASSAPGTSGAYTDTQYF
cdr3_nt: TGTGCCAGTAGTGCGCCCGGGACTAGCGGGGCCTACACAGATACGCAGTATTTT

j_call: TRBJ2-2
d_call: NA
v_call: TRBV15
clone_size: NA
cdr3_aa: CATSRDGRSGELFF
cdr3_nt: TGTGCCACCAGCAGAGATGGTAGGAGCGGGGAGCTGTTTTTT

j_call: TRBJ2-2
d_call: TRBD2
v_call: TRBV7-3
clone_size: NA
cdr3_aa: CASSQTSGNTGELFF
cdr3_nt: TGTGCCAGCAGCCAGACTAGCGGAAACACCGGGGAGCTGTTTTTT